Below, 23 T cell receptor beta chains from the same sample are listed, as sequenced in a study of blood T cell repertoires in COVID-19 (TCRdb year 2020). Library preparation was by the immunoSEQ multiplex PCR assay. Entries here come from immuneACCESS through TCRdb and include only in-frame sequences with V and J called. Some clones fail to appear in such tables; in the studies checked, an unresolved V gene covers under half of the shortfall, and the cause of the remainder is unknown. This sample gives about 670,000 clones in total; about 90% of them show up just once. About 0.26% of the sample goes to the ten largest clones. Source material: peripheral blood. All receptors derive from a young woman with acute or convalescent COVID-19.

The chain is built from TRBV6-5 and TRBJ1-2, with 8 bases fitting TRBD1. The CDR3 length is 15 residues. Germline-derived CDR1 and CDR2 are MNHEY and SVGAGI. Trimming cost V 2 bases and J 7 bases; bases outside gene matches: 9. Written as DNA, the CDR3 is TGTGCCAGCAGTTACCCCCCGACAGGGGAGTTTGGCTACACCTTC. It encodes CASSYPPTGEFGYTF.

The CDR3 DNA follows: TGTGCCAGCAGCCAAAACCTAAGAATCCACACCGGGGAGCTGTTTTTT. Translated: CASSQNLRIHTGELFF. V gene TRBV3-1 (or the pseudogene TRBV3-2) combines with J gene TRBJ2-2; D uncertain. The CDR3 is 16 amino acids. The germline V gene encodes CDR1 LGHDT and CDR2 YNNKEL (reference sequence). V lost 2 bases and J lost 3, with 13 bases in between.

The sample holds a few counts of this clone. In the same sample, other DNA sequences code for this CDR3. CDR3 amino acids: CASSVGGGSYNEQFF. The CDR3 nucleotides are TGTGCCAGCAGCGTAGGAGGGGGCTCCTACAATGAGCAGTTCTTC. The V call is TRBV9, the J call TRBJ2-1; D is perhaps TRBD1 (6 bases). The CDR3 is 15 residues long. Germline V gives CDR1 SGDLS, CDR2 YYNGEE. V dropped 0 bases and J dropped 0 bases, with 7 bases sitting between them.

The chain is built from TRBV7-3 and TRBJ2-5; 7 bases line up with TRBD1. This CDR3 contains 15 residues. J lost 2 bases, V lost 5 bases, and 8 bases had no gene match. The germline V gene encodes CDR1 SGHTA and CDR2 FQGTGA. The DNA for the CDR3 is TGTGCCAGCAGCCCTGGACGGACAGGACAAGAGACCCAGTACTTC. It is translated as CASSPGRTGQETQYF.

The chain joins TRBV4-3 to TRBJ1-5; D uncertain. The CDR3 is 15 amino acids. Germline CDR1 and CDR2: LGHNA and YSLEER. Trimming removed 1 base at V and 3 bases at J, with 10 bases between. The CDR3 coding sequence is TGCGCCAGCAGCCAAGGTTCAGGCTCCAATCAGCCCCAGCATTTT. Translation gives CASSQGSGSNQPQHF.

This clone was observed a handful of times. V gene TRBV18 combines with J gene TRBJ1-1; 7 nucleotides align to TRBD1. This CDR3 has 14 amino acids. V lost 1 base and J lost 3; bases outside the gene matches: 2. From germline, CDR1 is KGHSH and CDR2 LQKENI. The CDR3 sequence is CASSPQGADTEAFF. Here the CDR3 DNA reads TGTGCCAGCTCACCACAGGGGGCGGACACTGAAGCTTTCTTT.

CDR3 in DNA: TGTGCCTGGAGTGGGGGAGGACCAACGAAGGAAAAACTGTTTTTT. This codes for CAWSGGGPTKEKLFF. The chain employs TRBV30 and TRBJ1-4; no clear D. V shed 1 base and J shed 8 bases, with 17 bases lying between them. Germline V gives CDR1 GTSNPN, CDR2 SVGIG (reference sequence). CDR3 size: 15 residues. Supplemented by reference TRBV30 and TRBJ1-4, the full variable domain reads SQTIHQWPATLVQPVGSPLSLECTVEGTSNPNLYWYRQAAGRGLQLLFYSVGIGQISSEVPQNLSASRPQDRQFILSSKKLLLSDSGFYLCAWSGGGPTKEKLFFGSGTQLSVL.

The CDR3: CASSSWTGAYTEAFF. The CDR3 coding sequence is TGCGCCAGCAGCTCTTGGACAGGGGCCTACACTGAAGCTTTCTTT. The genes are TRBV5-1 and TRBJ1-1, with 9 bases fitting TRBD1. The CDR3 is made up of 15 amino acids. V gave up 3 bases and J gave up 3 bases; unmatched junction bases: 6. Germline values: CDR1 SGHRS, CDR2 YFSETQ.

The chain recombines TRBV9 with TRBJ2-3; D is perhaps TRBD2 (7 bases). Trimming cost V 1 base and J 1 base, with 13 bases left between them. This CDR3 is built from 16 residues. Germline lookup yields CDR1 SGDLS and CDR2 YYNGEE. In DNA form, the CDR3 reads TGTGCCAGCAGCGTAATAGGGGGGGACCGCACAGATACGCAGTATTTT. Translation gives CASSVIGGDRTDTQYF.

This chain joins TRBV4-3 and TRBJ2-7; 10 nucleotides match TRBD1. V dropped 4 bases and J dropped 1; count of bases not matched to a gene: 22. Germline V gene sequence: CDR1 LGHNA, CDR2 YSLEER. CDR3 length equals 21 residues. The CDR3 here is CASSPFIFRDRGPQLSYEQYF. The CDR3 DNA sequence: TGCGCCAGCAGCCCTTTTATCTTTCGGGACAGGGGCCCTCAACTTTCCTACGAGCAGTACTTC.

This chain links TRBV21-1 with TRBJ2-2; the table names TRBD2, a call not compared with the DNA. TRBV21-1 is flagged as a pseudogene. The CDR3 contains 15 residues. As DNA, the CDR3 is TGTGCCAGCAGCAGGGAGGGCCCGAACACCGGGGAGCTGTTTTTT. Encoded protein: CASSREGPNTGELFF.

Here the CDR3 DNA reads TGTGCCAGCAGTTATAAAGGGGGCACCTACGAGCAGTACTTC. Translation: CASSYKGGTYEQYF. J is TRBJ2-7 and V is TRBV27; TRBD1 matches at 7 bases. Germline CDR1 is MNHEY and CDR2 is SMNVEV (reference sequence). V was clipped by 4 bases and J by 2 bases; unmatched bases: 5. The length of the CDR3 is 14 residues.

The chain is built from TRBV6-5 and TRBJ1-6; 7 bases are a match to TRBD1. The CDR3 runs to 14 residues. The V gene's germline CDR1 is MNHEY and CDR2 SVGAGI. V lost 6 bases and J lost 7; bases outside the gene matches: 6. In nucleotides, the CDR3 is TGTGCCAGCAGCGATCGACAGGGCAATTCACCCCTCCACTTT. Translation gives CASSDRQGNSPLHF.

About this clone: Other DNA sequences in this sample translate to the same CDR3. CDR3 DNA: TGTGCCAGCAGCTTACGAGGCACCGGGGAGCTGTTTTTT. Translated: CASSLRGTGELFF. The chain carries TRBV7-3 and TRBJ2-2; no clear D. CDR3 size: 13 residues. Germline V gene sequence: CDR1 SGHTA, CDR2 FQGTGA. Trimming pared 2 bases from V and 4 bases from J, leaving 5 bases between.

This clone is a singleton in its sample. V gene TRBV5-6 combines with J gene TRBJ2-1; D may be TRBD2 (5 bases). This CDR3 has 14 residues. V shed 3 bases and J shed 0 bases, with 7 bases lying between them. Germline V gives CDR1 SGHDT, CDR2 YYEEEE. The CDR3 DNA reads TGTGCCAGCAGCTGGGAGAGCTCCTACAATGAGCAGTTCTTC. This encodes CASSWESSYNEQFF.

The J gene is TRBJ2-3, the V gene TRBV27; no definite D call. The length of the CDR3 is 14 residues. Per germline, CDR1 MNHEY and CDR2 SMNVEV (reference sequence). The V end was cut by 2 bases, the J end by 5 bases, with 11 bases between. The chain's CDR3 is CASSLMARGDTQYF. CDR3 DNA sequence: TGTGCCAGCAGTTTAATGGCGCGAGGAGATACGCAGTATTTT.

This chain joins TRBV5-6 and TRBJ2-1, with 7 nucleotides matching TRBD2. V lost 6 bases and J lost 6; bases outside the gene matches: 9. Per the germline V gene, CDR1 is SGHDT and CDR2 is YYEEEE. The length of the CDR3 is 14 residues. The CDR3 loop is CASTKPGRGNEQFF. CDR3 in DNA: TGTGCCAGCACCAAACCGGGGAGGGGCAATGAGCAGTTCTTC.

As for this clone: One end of the junction does not line up with germline, which may come from a read error. V and J are TRBV10-3 and TRBJ1-2, with D tentatively TRBD1 (6 bases). CDR1 and CDR2 from the germline V gene are ENHRY and SYGVKD. This CDR3 has 17 amino acids. The CDR3 region is CAIGESPGAVINYGYTF. The CDR3, as DNA: TGTGCCATCGGTGAGTCGCCAGGGGCCGTGATTAACTATGGCTACACCTTC.

The CDR3 bases are TGTGCCAGCAGCTTTGGCCACACAGGGGGCGAATTATCCTACGAGCAGTACTTC. Encoded protein: CASSFGHTGGELSYEQYF. The chain combines TRBV5-6 with TRBJ2-7; 9 positions agree with TRBD1. With 2 bases clipped from V and 1 base from J, the junction kept 13 bases outside the gene matches. The CDR3 has 18 residues. The V gene's germline CDR1 is SGHDT and CDR2 YYEEEE.

This chain links TRBV21-1 with TRBJ1-3; the table's TRBD1 call for D was not verified on the DNA. TRBV21-1 is marked as a pseudogene. This CDR3 region has 18 residues. The CDR3 reads CASSNRDIGRFSGNTIYF. The CDR3 DNA reads TGTGCCAGCAGCAACCGGGACATTGGACGCTTCTCTGGAAACACCATATATTTT.

The gene calls are TRBV23-1 and TRBJ1-1; TRBD1 matches at 8 bases. TRBV23-1 is annotated as an ORF whose role is uncertain. The CDR3 is 15 residues long. The ends lost 7 bases at V and 5 bases at J; junction bases unmatched: 12. Here the CDR3 DNA reads TGCGCCAGCAAAAACCGCACAGGGGGGTATACTGAAGCTTTCTTT. Its protein product is CASKNRTGGYTEAFF.

The chain employs TRBV27 and TRBJ2-3, with D uncertain. Germline V gene data show CDR1 as MNHEY and CDR2 as SMNVEV (reference sequence). This CDR3 is built from 15 residues. V was trimmed by 0 bases and J by 2 bases, leaving 9 bases between them. The CDR3 region is CASSLSHLITDTQYF. Written as DNA, the CDR3 is TGTGCCAGCAGTTTATCGCACCTAATCACAGATACGCAGTATTTT.

On this clone itself: Other DNA sequences in the sample encode the same CDR3. The chain employs TRBV13 and TRBJ1-2; D gene unclear. Trimming stripped 1 base from V and 5 bases from J, with 11 bases between. Germline V CDR1 and CDR2: PRHDT, FYEKMQ (reference sequence). This CDR3 is 14 amino acids long. The CDR3 nucleotides are TGTGCCAGCAGCTTAGAGGGTAGAGGGTATGGCTACACCTTC. This translates into CASSLEGRGYGYTF.